These T cell receptor beta chains were read from a single sample in a study of cytomegalovirus exposure and HLA in healthy donors. Assay used: immunoSEQ multiplex PCR; TCRdb lists only in-frame clones, some missing. Seen here are tens of thousands of clones, around three fifths observed once, and the top ten hold about 5.5%. Material for sequencing was PBMCs. These receptor sequences come from a boy aged 5-17 years in good health and CMV-seropositive. Each CDR3 is given with its conserved first and last residue. The order of the fields is J gene, D gene, clone size, V gene, CDR3 protein, CDR3 DNA. The D gene is left open where the match is weak. Clone size is stated in some rows and not others, as once, few, many or a class when expanded.

j_gene: TRBJ2-3; d_gene: -; abundance: -; v_gene: TRBV28; CDR3aa: CATLGGGLKGTQYF; CDR3nt: TGTGCCACCTTGGGGGGAGGCCTTAAGGGTACGCAGTATTTT
j_gene: TRBJ2-3; d_gene: TRBD2; abundance: -; v_gene: TRBV5-1; CDR3aa: CASNLGGASYTQYF; CDR3nt: TGCGCCAGCAACCTCGGGGGGGCCTCTTATACGCAGTATTTT
j_gene: TRBJ1-4; d_gene: -; abundance: -; v_gene: TRBV2; CDR3aa: CATSGLMNEKLFF; CDR3nt: TGTGCAACAAGCGGACTTATGAATGAAAAACTGTTTTTT
j_gene: TRBJ1-5; d_gene: -; abundance: -; v_gene: TRBV10-1; CDR3aa: CASHRGAGSGQPQHF; CDR3nt: TGCGCCAGCCATAGAGGAGCAGGGAGCGGGCAGCCCCAGCATTTT
j_gene: TRBJ2-7; d_gene: TRBD2; abundance: -; v_gene: TRBV10-1; CDR3aa: CASSESGVSGFYEQYF; CDR3nt: TGCGCCAGCAGTGAGTCCGGTGTTAGCGGGTTCTACGAGCAGTACTTC
j_gene: TRBJ2-5; d_gene: TRBD2; abundance: -; v_gene: TRBV30; CDR3aa: CAWRTGTTAGEQYF; CDR3nt: TGTGCCTGGAGGACGGGGACCACGGCGGGAGAGCAGTACTTC
j_gene: TRBJ2-3; d_gene: TRBD1; abundance: -; v_gene: TRBV5-6; CDR3aa: CASSFDRGRRPDTQYF; CDR3nt: TGTGCCAGCAGCTTTGACAGGGGGCGCAGACCAGATACGCAGTATTTT
j_gene: TRBJ2-1; d_gene: TRBD2; abundance: -; v_gene: TRBV7-2; CDR3aa: CASSRPGLAIASSYNEQFF; CDR3nt: TGTGCCAGCAGCCGACCGGGACTAGCGATCGCTAGCTCCTACAATGAGCAGTTCTTC
j_gene: TRBJ1-2; d_gene: -; abundance: few; v_gene: TRBV15; CDR3aa: CATSRDPGRGTYGYTF; CDR3nt: TGTGCCACCAGCAGAGATCCGGGGCGGGGAACCTATGGCTACACCTTC
j_gene: TRBJ1-6; d_gene: -; abundance: -; v_gene: TRBV6-1; CDR3aa: CASSDPEGFGNSPLHF; CDR3nt: TGTGCCAGCAGTGATCCAGAGGGCTTCGGAAATTCACCCCTCCACTTT
j_gene: TRBJ2-1; d_gene: TRBD1; abundance: once; v_gene: TRBV4-2; CDR3aa: CASSQDAGTGDNEQFF; CDR3nt: TGTGCCAGCAGCCAAGACGCGGGGACAGGGGACAATGAGCAGTTCTTC
j_gene: TRBJ2-7; d_gene: -; abundance: -; v_gene: TRBV25-1; CDR3aa: CASSANRVDEQYF; CDR3nt: TGTGCCAGCAGTGCAAACAGGGTGGACGAGCAGTACTTC
j_gene: TRBJ2-3; d_gene: TRBD2; abundance: -; v_gene: TRBV19; CDR3aa: CASSIPSGRTDTQYF; CDR3nt: TGTGCCAGTAGTATCCCCAGCGGGAGGACAGATACGCAGTATTTT
j_gene: TRBJ1-6; d_gene: -; abundance: -; v_gene: TRBV5-4; CDR3aa: CASSLGRTENSPLHF; CDR3nt: TGTGCCAGCAGCTTGGGTCGGACAGAGAATTCACCCCTCCACTTT
j_gene: TRBJ1-4; d_gene: -; abundance: few; v_gene: TRBV5-1; CDR3aa: CASSLGQYNEKLFF; CDR3nt: TGCGCCAGCAGCCTAGGACAGTATAATGAAAAACTGTTTTTT
j_gene: TRBJ1-1; d_gene: -; abundance: once; v_gene: TRBV11-2; CDR3aa: CASSLLGGRTLAAFF; CDR3nt: TGTGCCAGCAGCTTGCTGGGGGGGCGGACCCTAGCAGCTTTCTTT
j_gene: TRBJ1-2; d_gene: -; abundance: once; v_gene: TRBV30; CDR3aa: CAWSVAPYGYTF; CDR3nt: TGTGCCTGGAGTGTGGCCCCCTATGGCTACACCTTC
j_gene: TRBJ1-2; d_gene: TRBD1; abundance: -; v_gene: TRBV15; CDR3aa: CATSRKTGSSYGYTF; CDR3nt: TGTGCCACCAGCAGGAAGACAGGGTCGTCTTATGGCTACACCTTC
j_gene: TRBJ2-1; d_gene: TRBD2; abundance: -; v_gene: TRBV11-1; CDR3aa: CASSFLTSGSLDEQFF; CDR3nt: TGTGCCAGCAGCTTTTTGACTAGCGGGAGTTTGGATGAGCAGTTCTTC
j_gene: TRBJ1-2; d_gene: -; abundance: -; v_gene: TRBV7-2; CDR3aa: CASSLDRAYGYTF; CDR3nt: TGTGCCAGCAGCTTAGACAGGGCGTATGGCTACACCTTC
j_gene: TRBJ2-1; d_gene: -; abundance: few; v_gene: TRBV14; CDR3aa: CASSQEFQGSEQFF; CDR3nt: TGTGCCAGCAGCCAAGAATTCCAGGGTAGTGAGCAGTTCTTC
j_gene: TRBJ1-2; d_gene: -; abundance: -; v_gene: TRBV6-5; CDR3aa: CASSDSIYSNYGYTF; CDR3nt: TGTGCCAGCAGTGACTCGATTTACAGTAACTATGGCTACACCTTC
j_gene: TRBJ2-2; d_gene: TRBD2; abundance: -; v_gene: TRBV9; CDR3aa: CASSVGPSGRAAGELFF; CDR3nt: TGTGCCAGCAGCGTGGGCCCTAGCGGGAGGGCCGCCGGGGAGCTGTTTTTT
j_gene: TRBJ1-3; d_gene: TRBD1; abundance: -; v_gene: TRBV2; CDR3aa: CASSAGQTIGNTIYF; CDR3nt: TGTGCCAGCAGTGCGGGACAGACCATTGGAAACACCATATATTTT
j_gene: TRBJ1-1; d_gene: -; abundance: -; v_gene: TRBV5-1; CDR3aa: CASSSGHLNTEAFF; CDR3nt: TGCGCCAGCAGCTCCGGACACTTGAACACTGAAGCTTTCTTT
j_gene: TRBJ1-1; d_gene: TRBD1; abundance: -; v_gene: TRBV6-5; CDR3aa: CASSPPGQGRIQAFF; CDR3nt: TGTGCCAGCAGTCCCCCGGGACAGGGGAGGATTCAAGCTTTCTTT
j_gene: TRBJ2-1; d_gene: -; abundance: -; v_gene: TRBV5-5; CDR3aa: CASSPRGTGAYNEQFF; CDR3nt: TGTGCCAGCAGCCCCCGGGGGACCGGGGCCTACAATGAGCAGTTCTTC
j_gene: TRBJ2-7; d_gene: -; abundance: -; v_gene: TRBV2; CDR3aa: CASSADRITPYEQYF; CDR3nt: TGTGCCAGCAGTGCCGACAGGATAACCCCCTACGAGCAGTACTTC
j_gene: TRBJ2-2; d_gene: TRBD1; abundance: -; v_gene: TRBV7-9; CDR3aa: CASSPDRGPTGELFF; CDR3nt: TGTGCCAGCAGTCCTGACAGGGGGCCCACCGGGGAGCTGTTTTTT
j_gene: TRBJ1-1; d_gene: -; abundance: -; v_gene: TRBV30; CDR3aa: CAWSRRTDTEAFF; CDR3nt: TGTGCCTGGAGCAGGAGGACGGACACTGAAGCTTTCTTT
j_gene: TRBJ2-1; d_gene: TRBD2; abundance: -; v_gene: TRBV29-1; CDR3aa: CSVATSGRAWNEQFF; CDR3nt: TGCAGCGTTGCGACTAGCGGGAGGGCCTGGAATGAGCAGTTCTTC
j_gene: TRBJ1-1; d_gene: -; abundance: -; v_gene: TRBV19; CDR3aa: CASSINSLPPRNTEAFF; CDR3nt: TGTGCCAGTAGTATAAACAGCTTACCCCCGAGGAACACTGAAGCTTTCTTT